The text below deals with one TCR beta chain. Its cognate antigen is unknown. Generation of TCR beta cDNA was performed by 5'RACE template switching incorporating UMIs. TCRdb reprocessed the 5' RACE reads and keeps a single row for each CDR3 protein, giving no DNA. Recorded for this sample: 300,000 or so distinct CDR3 sequences. This record belongs to a study of T cells expressing NK-cell markers. Across the whole study: Sorted CD3+CD56+NKG2C+, CD3+CD56+NKG2C- and CD3+CD56-NKG2C+ T cells provided the TCR beta repertoires.

General study findings and limits: Several donors' CD3+CD56-NKG2C+ cells were dominated by the same clonotypes. Whether expanded NKG2C+ T cell clones were HCMV-specific remained unclear.

CDR3 size: 16 residues. Germline-derived CDR1 and CDR2 are DFQATT and SNEGSKA (reference sequence). This TCR was recovered from a woman aged 18 to 69 in good health. Material for sequencing was blood T cells: a sorted CD56 or NKG2C T cell subset, CD4+ or CD8+ T cells, or bulk PBMC T cells (not recorded which). This rearrangement joins TRBV20-1 to TRBJ2-7; TCRdb gives TRBD2 as the D gene, but with no DNA this cannot be confirmed. The CDR3 sequence: CSATLLAQTGTYEQYF.